This record looks at one T cell receptor beta chain sequence and its context. The antigen is not known. The record originates from a study of tumor-infiltrating lymphocytes in localized non-small cell lung cancer. Findings of the study overall: Not all patients were TCR sequenced, owing to tissue quantity. Compared with uninvolved lung, tumors showed higher T cell infiltration by TCRbeta sequencing. Each assay used a separate piece of the same tissue.

TCRdb keeps only in-frame clones here, not all; method: immunoSEQ multiplex PCR. The profile shows tens of thousands of clones, roughly 73% of them singletons. V dropped 4 bases and J dropped 8; count of bases not matched to a gene: 5. The germline V gene encodes CDR1 MNHNS and CDR2 SASEGT. CDR3 size: 14 residues. The V call is TRBV6-1, the J call TRBJ1-2, with 12 bases identical to TRBD1. This TCR derives from a human donor with non-small cell lung cancer. Material for sequencing was lung tumor tissue. Written as DNA, the CDR3 is TGTGCCAGCAGTGCGGGACAGGGGGCACACGGCTACACCTTC. This sequence encodes CASSAGQGAHGYTF.